A selection of T cell receptor beta chains follows, all from one sample in a study of cytomegalovirus exposure and HLA in healthy donors. Only in-frame clones appear in the TCRdb table, and some are missing; sequencing was by immunoSEQ multiplex PCR. Of more than 120,000 clones in the sample, around 78% are singletons; the top ten hold roughly 6.2%. The sequenced material came from PBMCs. Receptors originate from a woman aged 35 to 49 in good health and CMV-seropositive. The CDR3 runs from the conserved cysteine through the conserved F or W. D genes are given only for firm matches. Expanded clones are given a class, and other clones once, few, many or no size at all.

D,V,J,length,size,DNA,CDR3
.,TRBV5-1,TRBJ2-7,15,few,TGCGCCAGCAGTAACGGCATGACAGGAGCCTACGAGCAGTACTTC,CASSNGMTGAYEQYF
TRBD1,TRBV7-9,TRBJ2-7,14,.,TGTGCCAGCAGCTTGGGGGGACAGGGGTACGAGCAGTACTTC,CASSLGGQGYEQYF
.,TRBV15,TRBJ2-5,16,.,TGTGCCACCAGCAGACGCAGGGGCCGACCCGAAGAGACCCAGTACTTC,CATSRRRGRPEETQYF
.,TRBV6-5,TRBJ1-1,13,.,TGTGCCAGCTCTACAGGGTTTAACACTGAAGCTTTCTTT,CASSTGFNTEAFF
TRBD2,TRBV7-2,TRBJ2-1,14,.,TGTGCCAGCAGCGGACTAGCGGGAGGGGGTGAGCAGTTCTTC,CASSGLAGGGEQFF
.,TRBV10-3,TRBJ2-1,16,once,TGTGCCATCAGTGAGTCTCAAGGGGCTGGCTACAATGAGCAGTTCTTC,CAISESQGAGYNEQFF
TRBD2,TRBV30,TRBJ2-1,16,.,TGTGCCTGGAGCCGACTAGCGGGAAGCTCCTACAATGAGCAGTTCTTC,CAWSRLAGSSYNEQFF
.,TRBV9,TRBJ1-5,15,.,TGTGCCAGCAGCGTAGGTGCAGGGTCGAGGCAGCCCCAGCATTTT,CASSVGAGSRQPQHF
TRBD1,TRBV15,TRBJ2-7,14,.,TGTGCCACCAGGACAGGGACAACACCCTACGAGCAGTACTTC,CATRTGTTPYEQYF
.,TRBV4-1,TRBJ2-7,11,once,TGCGCCAGCAGCCAAGCCAACGAGCAGTACTTC,CASSQANEQYF
TRBD1,TRBV19,TRBJ2-7,18,.,TGTGCCAGTAGTATTCACCTTTCCCTGGACAGGGGACCCTACGAGCAGTACTTC,CASSIHLSLDRGPYEQYF
TRBD1,TRBV30,TRBJ2-7,14,.,TGTGCCTGGAGTAAGGGACAGTCGAACTACGAGCAGTACTTC,CAWSKGQSNYEQYF
.,TRBV2,TRBJ1-1,13,.,TGTGCCAGCGAGAGGGAACAGGGCACTGAAGCTTTCTTT,CASEREQGTEAFF
.,TRBV27,TRBJ1-1,15,.,TGTGCCAGCAGTTTATCGGTATACCCCGACAGGGAAGCTTTCTTT,CASSLSVYPDREAFF
.,TRBV18,TRBJ2-2,12,.,TGTGCCAGCTCACCTGTTCTTGGGGAGCTGTTTTTT,CASSPVLGELFF
.,TRBV28,TRBJ2-7,15,.,TGTGCCAGCAGCCCCCCCCTGGCCCGAGGGAGCGAGCAGTACTTC,CASSPPLARGSEQYF
TRBD1,TRBV4-2,TRBJ2-4,20,.,TGTGCCAGCAGCCTGGCCAGGTTCACAGGGGGTTCCCTAGCCAAAAACATTCAGTACTTC,CASSLARFTGGSLAKNIQYF
.,TRBV5-5,TRBJ1-4,12,.,TGTGCCAGCAGCTTATCCTATGAAAAACTGTTTTTT,CASSLSYEKLFF
TRBD2,TRBV29-1,TRBJ2-7,13,.,TGCAGCGTTGTGCGGGGGTCACCCTACGAGCAGTACTTC,CSVVRGSPYEQYF
TRBD1,TRBV6-5,TRBJ2-7,14,.,TGTGCCAGCAGAACCGACAGGGAGTCCTACGAGCAGTACTTC,CASRTDRESYEQYF
TRBD1,TRBV27,TRBJ2-7,14,.,TGTGCCAGCAGTTTCGGGCAGGGGGAATACGAGCAGTACTTC,CASSFGQGEYEQYF
.,TRBV5-1,TRBJ2-3,17,few,TGCGCCAGCAGCGCGAGTATCGGACTTGTAGCCACAGATACGCAGTATTTT,CASSASIGLVATDTQYF
TRBD1,TRBV30,TRBJ1-5,13,few,TGTGCCTGGAGTGAGGGGGCGCGCCAGCCCCAGCATTTT,CAWSEGARQPQHF